The 17 T cell receptor beta chains listed next were all sequenced from one sample in a study of response to subunit inactivated influenza vaccine. TCRdb re-called the RT-PCR reads with MiXCR, one entry per CDR3 protein. The table records 400,000 to 650,000 distinct CDR3 sequences, 6% to 9% of them present only once. The sequences come from PBMCs from blood, collected roughly 24 months after vaccination. The receptors here all came from a man between 50 and 75 years old who received an inactivated influenza vaccine.

This clonotype was detected ten times or more. The V call is TRBV5-1, the J call TRBJ1-1, with TRBD1 as a possible D gene (5 bases). Trimming stripped 4 bases from V and 7 bases from J, with 14 bases between. This CDR3 contains 13 residues. From germline, CDR1 is SGHRS and CDR2 YFSETQ. CDR3 sequence (DNA): TGCGCCAGCAGCACGCACCGGGACGGTGAAGCTTTCTTT. This codes for CASSTHRDGEAFF. Combining the CDR3 with reference TRBV5-1 and TRBJ1-1 gives the whole variable domain KAGVTQTPRYLIKTRGQQVTLSCSPISGHRSVSWYQQTPGQGLQFLFEYFSETQRNKGNFPGRFSGRQFSNSRSEMNVSTLELGDSALYLCASSTHRDGEAFFGQGTRLTVV.

J is TRBJ2-7 and V is TRBV6-2 or TRBV6-3; 7 nucleotides match TRBD1. V shed 7 bases and J 1 base; nucleotides not matched to a gene: 7. The CDR3 spans 14 residues. CDR1 and CDR2 (germline): MNHEY, SVGEGT. CDR3 residues: CASNRDSGSYEQYF. CDR3 coding DNA: TGTGCCAGCAACCGGGACAGCGGTTCCTACGAGCAGTACTTC.

Many counts were recorded for this clonotype. This rearrangement joins TRBV20-1 to TRBJ2-3; 9 positions agree with TRBD1. This CDR3 is built from 14 residues. Germline CDR1 DFQATT, CDR2 SNEGSKA (reference sequence). J gave up 4 bases and V 7 bases, and 9 bases lay outside the gene matches. CDR3 DNA sequence: TGCAGTGGTTCGACAGGGGGAGCGTCAGATACGCAGTATTTT. Translating gives CSGSTGGASDTQYF.

The rearrangement links TRBV5-1 to TRBJ2-1; D is perhaps TRBD1 (5 bases). CDR1 and CDR2 (germline): SGHRS, YFSETQ. Trimming removed 4 bases at V and 3 bases at J, with 11 bases between. CDR3 size: 14 residues. The CDR3 is CASSRTLNYNEQFF. CDR3 bases: TGCGCCAGCAGCCGGACACTGAACTACAATGAGCAGTTCTTC.

This chain connects TRBV2 to TRBJ1-2, with TRBD1 identical over 8 bases. Per the germline V gene, CDR1 is SNHLY and CDR2 is FYNNEI. V shed 4 bases, J shed 2 bases, and the junction held 6 bases outside the gene matches. The CDR3 spans 15 residues. CDR3 protein: CASSVGTGGNYGYTF. The CDR3 DNA reads as TGTGCCAGCAGTGTCGGGACAGGCGGCAACTATGGCTACACCTTC.

This clonotype was seen many times. The chain combines TRBV6-5 with TRBJ2-7; 9 nucleotides line up with TRBD1. V shed 6 bases, J shed 0 bases, and the junction held 15 bases outside the gene matches. The germline V gene encodes CDR1 MNHEY and CDR2 SVGAGI. This CDR3 is built from 18 residues. The CDR3 DNA follows: TGTGCCAGCAGCACTAACCTTCAGGACAGGGGACTCTCCTACGAGCAGTACTTC. This gives the protein CASSTNLQDRGLSYEQYF.

This chain connects TRBV2 to TRBJ1-1; tentative D call: TRBD1 (5 bases). The CDR3 has 15 residues. Per the germline V gene, CDR1 is SNHLY and CDR2 is FYNNEI. The V gene lost 4 bases and the J gene lost 3 bases, with 15 bases spanning the gap. In DNA form, the CDR3 reads TGTGCCAGCAGTGGTATAAGGGGAGTGGACACTGAAGCTTTCTTT. Amino acid sequence: CASSGIRGVDTEAFF. The full variable domain, completed using reference TRBV2 and TRBJ1-1, is EPEVTQTPSHQVTQMGQEVILRCVPISNHLYFYWYRQILGQKVEFLVSFYNNEISEKSEIFDDQFSVERPDGSNFTLKIRSTKLEDSAMYFCASSGIRGVDTEAFFGQGTRLTVV.

CDR3 bases: TGCAGTGCTAGGGAACTAGCGGAAGAGACCCAGTACTTC. This codes for CSARELAEETQYF. The chain carries TRBV20-1 and TRBJ2-5, with 8 bases matching TRBD2. From germline, CDR1 is DFQATT and CDR2 SNEGSKA (reference sequence). Unmatched junction bases numbered 3, after V lost 3 bases and J lost 3 bases. CDR3 size: 13 residues.

V gene TRBV7-9 combines with J gene TRBJ1-2; 7 bases line up with TRBD1. CDR3 size: 12 residues. CDR1 SEHNR and CDR2 FQNEAQ come from the germline V gene (reference sequence). J gave up 6 bases and V 3 bases, and 1 base lay outside the gene matches. CDR3 sequence reads: CASSFTGDGYTF. The CDR3, as DNA: TGTGCCAGCAGCTTTACAGGGGATGGCTACACCTTC.

This clonotype was recorded only once. V is TRBV11-2 and J is TRBJ1-3; no definite D call. The CDR3 runs 16 residues. In germline, CDR1 is SGHAT, CDR2 FQNNGV. V was pared by 6 bases and J by 4 bases, with 19 bases between. The CDR3 DNA reads as TGTGCCAGCAGACGCCCCGGGAGGGCGGGCGGAAACACCATATATTTT. Translated, it gives CASRRPGRAGGNTIYF.

This clonotype appeared a few times. The chain links TRBV7-9 to TRBJ2-1; possible D gene TRBD2, 6 bases. Germline V gives CDR1 SEHNR, CDR2 FQNEAQ (reference sequence). V gave up 7 bases and J gave up 5 bases, with 12 bases separating them. The CDR3 totals 13 residues. Written as DNA, the CDR3 is TGTGCCAGCACCTTCGGAGGGGACAATGAGCAGTTCTTC. Protein: CASTFGGDNEQFF.

This clonotype was detected a few times. The chain links TRBV24-1 to TRBJ1-2, with D maybe TRBD1 (5 bases). The CDR3 contains 17 residues. CDR1 and CDR2 (germline): KGHDR, SFDVKD. Between the trimmed V and J ends, which lost 7 bases and 3 bases, there was a span of 23 bases. In nucleotides, the CDR3 is TGTGCCACCAGCCCCGGGTTAGGGGCGCGGTCCTACTATGGCTACACCTTC. Amino acids: CATSPGLGARSYYGYTF.

The chain uses TRBV20-1 and TRBJ2-5; TRBD2 aligns across 8 bases. Germline V gene data show CDR1 as DFQATT and CDR2 as SNEGSKA (reference sequence). The CDR3 loop spans 15 amino acids. Trimming cost V 2 bases and J 5 bases; bases outside gene matches: 10. CDR3: CSARRGGGPRETQYF. The CDR3 nucleotides are TGCAGTGCTAGACGTGGCGGGGGGCCTCGGGAGACCCAGTACTTC.

V usage is TRBV6-6 and J usage is TRBJ1-1, with D possibly being TRBD1 (6 bases). There are 13 residues in the CDR3. Trimming left V 10 bases short and J 2 bases short, with 14 bases between. Germline assignment: CDR1 MNHNY and CDR2 SVGAGI (reference sequence). The CDR3 here is CATGSDSNTEAFF. CDR3 nucleotide sequence: TGTGCCACCGGATCGGACAGCAACACTGAAGCTTTCTTT.

This clonotype was counted only a few times. V gene TRBV20-1 combines with J gene TRBJ1-1; 7 positions agree with TRBD1. The length of the CDR3 is 13 residues. The V segment lost 2 bases and the J segment 2 bases; nucleotides outside the gene matches: 2. CDR1 is DFQATT, CDR2 SNEGSKA, per germline (reference sequence). The CDR3 loop reads CSARRQGNTEAFF. CDR3 nucleotide sequence: TGCAGTGCTAGACGACAGGGTAACACTGAAGCTTTCTTT.

There are a few counts of this clonotype. The chain links TRBV20-1 to TRBJ1-4, with D unresolved. This CDR3 has 12 residues. V was cut by 2 bases and J by 5 bases, with 6 bases left in between. The germline CDR1 and CDR2 sequences are DFQATT and SNEGSKA (reference sequence). The CDR3 bases are TGCAGTGCTAGAAAGCCGAATGAAAAACTGTTTTTT. Amino acids: CSARKPNEKLFF.

This clonotype was counted only a few times. The gene calls are TRBV20-1 and TRBJ2-1, with TRBD2 identical over 9 bases. V shed 2 bases, J shed 7 bases, and the junction held 6 bases outside the gene matches. The CDR3 extends over 14 amino acids. Germline assignment: CDR1 DFQATT and CDR2 SNEGSKA (reference sequence). CDR3 in DNA: TGCAGTGCTAGATATGTAGCGGGAGTGAATGAGCAGTTCTTC. Residues: CSARYVAGVNEQFF.